The next 25 T cell receptor beta chains were all read from a single sample in a study of blood T cell repertoires in COVID-19. Only in-frame clones appear in the TCRdb table, and some are missing; sequencing was by immunoSEQ multiplex PCR. The table has 200,000 to 250,000 clones, about 85% seen once. Sequencing input: peripheral blood. Source of these receptors: a woman aged 45-59 years with COVID-19, enrolled during active disease.

In its sample, this clone was seen once. The V gene is TRBV5-1, the J gene TRBJ2-5; 8 bases map to TRBD2. The germline CDR1 and CDR2 sequences are SGHRS and YFSETQ. This CDR3 is 15 amino acids long. V shed 4 bases and J 0 bases; nucleotides not matched to a gene: 5. In DNA form, the CDR3 reads TGCGCCAGCAGCGGTTCGGGAGGGAACCAAGAGACCCAGTACTTC. Its translation: CASSGSGGNQETQYF.

This chain connects TRBV28 to TRBJ2-7; 9 bases are a match to TRBD1. Trimming took 6 bases from V and 1 from J; bases not matched to a gene: 4. Germline lookup yields CDR1 MDHEN and CDR2 SYDVKM. CDR3 length: 14 amino acids. The DNA for the CDR3 is TGTGCCAGCAGCCGGACAGGGGAATCCTACGAGCAGTACTTC. Translated: CASSRTGESYEQYF.

V is TRBV11-2 and J is TRBJ1-5; 11 positions agree with TRBD1. From germline, CDR1 is SGHAT and CDR2 FQNNGV. The CDR3 has 19 residues. Trimming took 1 base from V and 2 from J; bases not matched to a gene: 10. For the CDR3, the DNA is TGTGCCAGCAGCTTAGGGGTCGAACGGACAGGGGGCGGCAATCAGCCCCAGCATTTT. Translating gives CASSLGVERTGGGNQPQHF.

The V call is TRBV9, the J call TRBJ2-1; D might be TRBD1 (6 bases). Germline lookup yields CDR1 SGDLS and CDR2 YYNGEE. This CDR3 region has 15 residues. Deletions cut 0 bases from V and 4 bases from J, with 11 bases between. The CDR3 region has the DNA TGTGCCAGCAGCGTAGGGCAGGGGCCGTACAATGAGCAGTTCTTC. Translation gives CASSVGQGPYNEQFF.

This clone was seen a single time. This chain joins TRBV19 and TRBJ1-5; a weak D match, TRBD1 (6 bases). Germline-derived CDR1 and CDR2 are LNHDA and SQIVND (reference sequence). Trimming removed 3 bases at V and 0 bases at J, with 12 bases between. This CDR3 comprises 16 residues. CDR3 sequence reads: CASSISRGHSNQPQHF. DNA for the CDR3: TGTGCCAGTAGTATTTCGAGGGGACATAGCAATCAGCCCCAGCATTTT.

This sequence joins TRBV7-2 and TRBJ1-2; D call uncertain. The CDR3 consists of 14 residues. Germline V lookup: CDR1 SGHTA, CDR2 FQGNSA. V was trimmed by 3 bases and J by 8 bases, leaving 16 bases between them. This CDR3 is CASSFETWATGYTF. CDR3 nucleotides: TGTGCCAGCAGCTTCGAAACCTGGGCAACGGGCTACACCTTC. Full variable domain (remainder filled in from reference TRBV7-2 and TRBJ1-2): GAGVSQSPSNKVTEKGKDVELRCDPISGHTALYWYRQSLGQGLEFLIYFQGNSAPDKSGLPSDRFSAERTGGSVSTLTIQRTQQEDSAVYLCASSFETWATGYTFGSGTRLTVV.

V gene TRBV9 combines with J gene TRBJ2-4, with D possibly TRBD1 on 5 matching bases. CDR1 and CDR2 from the germline V gene are SGDLS and YYNGEE. CDR3 size: 15 residues. V lost 0 bases and J lost 5, with 12 bases in between. DNA of the CDR3: TGTGCCAGCAGCGTAGAAGGGGCCGGGCAAAACATTCAGTACTTC. It yields the protein CASSVEGAGQNIQYF. Supplemented by reference TRBV9 and TRBJ2-4, the full variable domain reads DSGVTQTPKHLITATGQRVTLRCSPRSGDLSVYWYQQSLDQGLQFLIQYYNGEERAKGNILERFSAQQFPDLHSELNLSSLELGDSALYFCASSVEGAGQNIQYFGAGTRLSVL.

The chain employs TRBV5-4 and TRBJ2-3; 10 nucleotides align to TRBD1. V lost 4 bases, J lost 4 bases, and 0 bases stayed unmatched. Germline values: CDR1 SGHNT, CDR2 YYREEE (reference sequence). The CDR3 has 13 amino acids. CDR3 loop: CASSGTGADTQYF. The CDR3 DNA sequence: TGTGCCAGCAGCGGGACAGGGGCAGATACGCAGTATTTT.

The chain has TRBV24-1 and TRBJ1-5; no definite D call. V lost 4 bases and J lost 7, with 22 bases in between. The CDR3 sequence is 17 residues long. Per germline, CDR1 KGHDR and CDR2 SFDVKD. CDR3 sequence: CATSEDWSGGIRQPQHF. CDR3 sequence (DNA): TGTGCCACCAGTGAGGACTGGAGCGGAGGGATTAGGCAGCCCCAGCATTTT.

The rearrangement uses TRBV19 and TRBJ2-5; D perhaps matches TRBD2 (6 bases). Trimming stripped 6 bases from V and 3 bases from J, with 17 bases between. The CDR3 is 15 residues long. CDR1 and CDR2 from the germline V gene are LNHDA and SQIVND (reference sequence). The CDR3 protein is CASSWGGGAEETQYF. In DNA form, the CDR3 reads TGTGCCAGTAGCTGGGGTGGAGGGGCCGAAGAGACCCAGTACTTC.

This chain links TRBV5-1 with TRBJ1-5; the match to TRBD1 covers 8 bases. The CDR3 length is 17 residues. J gave up 6 bases and V 1 base, and 12 bases lay outside the gene matches. CDR1 is SGHRS and CDR2 is YFSETQ in the germline V gene. In nucleotides, the CDR3 is TGCGCCAGCAGCTTGAATGACAGGGGTTGTTCAGGTCAGCCCCAGCATTTT. The encoded protein is CASSLNDRGCSGQPQHF.

The chain combines TRBV29-1 with TRBJ2-5; possible D gene TRBD2, 5 bases. V dropped 4 bases and J dropped 4 bases, with 10 bases sitting between them. Looked up from germline, CDR1 is SQVTM and CDR2 is ANQGSEA. There are 12 residues in the CDR3. CDR3 residues: CSVVPGGETQYF. The DNA for the CDR3 is TGCAGCGTTGTCCCTGGAGGAGAGACCCAGTACTTC. Full variable domain (missing parts from reference TRBV29-1 and TRBJ2-5): SAVISQKPSRDICQRGTSLTIQCQVDSQVTMMFWYRQQPGQSLTLIATANQGSEATYESGFVIDKFPISRPNLTFSTLTVSNMSPEDSSIYLCSVVPGGETQYFGPGTRLLVL.

V usage is TRBV10-3 and J usage is TRBJ2-2; perhaps TRBD1 as D (6 bases). This CDR3 is 15 amino acids long. V gave up 3 bases and J gave up 4 bases, with 12 bases separating them. The germline gives CDR1 ENHRY, CDR2 SYGVKD. The CDR3 sequence is CAISDTGTPTGELFF. The DNA for the CDR3 is TGTGCCATCAGTGACACCGGGACACCCACCGGGGAGCTGTTTTTT.

The count of this clone is one. This chain joins TRBV19 and TRBJ1-1; 8 nucleotides match TRBD1. CDR1 and CDR2 (germline): LNHDA, SQIVND (reference sequence). There are 13 residues in the CDR3. The ends lost 7 bases at V and 3 bases at J; junction bases unmatched: 4. The CDR3 DNA reads TGTGCCAGTAAGGACAGGGTGGACACTGAAGCTTTCTTT. As protein: CASKDRVDTEAFF.

The chain links TRBV7-3 to TRBJ1-2; D is possibly TRBD1 (5 bases). Per germline, CDR1 SGHTA and CDR2 FQGTGA. Deletions cut 6 bases from V and 6 bases from J, with 14 bases between. The CDR3 loop spans 13 amino acids. The CDR3, as DNA: TGTGCCAGCAGGCCCGGGGGGAGTGATGGCTACACCTTC. This gives the protein CASRPGGSDGYTF.

The chain joins TRBV7-2 to TRBJ2-7, with 11 bases lining up with TRBD2. The CDR3 is made up of 14 amino acids. Germline lookup yields CDR1 SGHTA and CDR2 FQGNSA. V lost 4 bases, J lost 7 bases, and 6 bases stayed unmatched. This CDR3 reads CASSSSGGPGEQYF. The CDR3 DNA is TGTGCCAGCAGCTCTAGCGGGGGGCCCGGGGAGCAGTACTTC. Together with reference TRBV7-2 and TRBJ2-7, the CDR3 gives the full variable domain: GAGVSQSPSNKVTEKGKDVELRCDPISGHTALYWYRQSLGQGLEFLIYFQGNSAPDKSGLPSDRFSAERTGGSVSTLTIQRTQQEDSAVYLCASSSSGGPGEQYFGPGTRLTVT.

This chain links TRBV7-8 with TRBJ2-1; D perhaps matches TRBD1 (5 bases). V dropped 2 bases and J dropped 5 bases, with 13 bases sitting between them. This CDR3 is built from 15 residues. Germline-derived CDR1 and CDR2 are SGHVS and FQNEAQ. The CDR3 region is CASSLQGWANNEQFF. DNA for the CDR3: TGTGCCAGCAGCTTACAGGGTTGGGCGAACAATGAGCAGTTCTTC. Filled out from reference TRBV7-8 and TRBJ2-1, the complete variable domain reads GAGVSQSPRYKVAKRGQDVALRCDPISGHVSLFWYQQALGQGPEFLTYFQNEAQLDKSGLPSDRFFAERPEGSVSTLKIQRTQQEDSAVYLCASSLQGWANNEQFFGPGTRLTVL.

The rearrangement uses TRBV11-2 and TRBJ2-3; TRBD1 is a possible D gene (5 bases). The CDR3 runs to 17 residues. The V gene lost 4 bases and the J gene lost 4 bases, with 21 bases spanning the gap. Germline V gives CDR1 SGHAT, CDR2 FQNNGV. CDR3 coding DNA: TGTGCCAGCAGCTCACCCTCAGGGTTATTGGTGTCAGATACGCAGTATTTT. Protein: CASSSPSGLLVSDTQYF.

The V gene is TRBV7-8, the J gene TRBJ1-6, with a tentative D call TRBD1 (5 bases). CDR3 length: 21 residues. With 5 bases removed from V and 8 bases from J, the gap between germline ends came to 34 bases. Germline V gene lookup returns CDR1 SGHVS and CDR2 FQNEAQ. The CDR3 region has the DNA TGTGCCAGCAGCCGACATGGGGTGCTCGACCTCATGCTTGGAGGGGATTCACCCCTCCACTTT. It encodes CASSRHGVLDLMLGGDSPLHF.

The V and J genes are TRBV6-4 and TRBJ2-3, with TRBD2 identical over 9 bases. The CDR3 is 14 residues long. After removal of 3 bases from V and 4 bases from J, the junction contained 2 bases not matched to a gene. CDR1 is MRHNA and CDR2 is SNTAGT in the germline V gene. CDR3 DNA sequence: TGTGCCAGCAGTGATGGACTAGCGTCAGATACGCAGTATTTT. This sequence encodes CASSDGLASDTQYF.

This clone was observed once. V gene TRBV7-9 combines with J gene TRBJ1-1, with TRBD1 matching 7 bases. The CDR3 has 18 amino acids. Germline loops: CDR1 SEHNR, CDR2 FQNEAQ (reference sequence). Trimming at V came to 5 bases and at J to 0 bases, leaving 15 bases not matched to a gene. The CDR3 DNA follows: TGTGCCAGCAGCCCCAAATCATCGACAGGGACCATGAACACTGAAGCTTTCTTT. It yields the protein CASSPKSSTGTMNTEAFF.

The chain recombines TRBV6-6 with TRBJ1-1; weak D call: TRBD1 (5 bases). The ends were cut back, 6 bases at V and 4 bases at J, with 18 bases in the middle. The CDR3 runs to 15 residues. Germline V CDR1 and CDR2: MNHNY, SVGAGI (reference sequence). The CDR3 nucleotides read TGTGCCAGCAGAATTCGGGGGGTAGTCGGCACTGAAGCTTTCTTT. Protein: CASRIRGVVGTEAFF.

The CDR3 DNA sequence: TGTGCCAGCAGCTTAGAACCAGGGATTGGAAACACCATATATTTT. This gives the protein CASSLEPGIGNTIYF. The rearrangement joins TRBV11-2 to TRBJ1-3, with D possibly TRBD1 on 5 matching bases. This CDR3 is built from 15 residues. The V end lost 0 bases, the J end lost 3 bases, and 9 bases lay between the germline ends. Germline CDR1 reads SGHAT; CDR2 reads FQNNGV. Combining the CDR3 with reference TRBV11-2 and TRBJ1-3 gives the whole variable domain EAGVAQSPRYKIIEKRQSVAFWCNPISGHATLYWYQQILGQGPKLLIQFQNNGVVDDSQLPKDRFSAERLKGVDSTLKIQPAKLEDSAVYLCASSLEPGIGNTIYFGEGSWLTVV.

The chain employs TRBV12-3 or TRBV12-4 and TRBJ2-1, with 7 bases identical to TRBD1. The CDR3 totals 12 residues. Trimming at V came to 6 bases and at J to 9 bases, leaving 5 bases not matched to a gene. The CDR3 DNA follows: TGTGCCAGCAGCCCCGGGACAGTTGAGCAGTTCTTC. This sequence encodes CASSPGTVEQFF.

The chain employs TRBV27 and TRBJ2-5; D not certain. V was clipped by 4 bases and J by 7 bases, with 7 bases between them. Germline assignment: CDR1 MNHEY and CDR2 SMNVEV (reference sequence). The CDR3 extends over 11 amino acids. The CDR3 sequence is CASSSAGTQYF. The DNA of the CDR3 is TGTGCCAGCAGTTCAGCAGGGACCCAGTACTTC.